This T cell receptor beta chain was retrieved from a study of blood T cell repertoires in COVID-19 (dated by TCRdb to the early 2020s). Regarding the complete study: The collaborator samples originated in the United States, Italy and Spain and spanned the acute and convalescent phases of COVID-19. The repertoires were made available in a free public database intended to serve as a resource for research on the immune response to SARS-CoV-2. The prospective study material was composed of cDNA or gDNA derived from T cells, B-cell-depleted T cells, or PBMCs. HLA class I and class II types, where available, came from metadata supplied by the sample provider rather than from assay-based typing. The samples were drawn from two sources: the first 160 participants of the ongoing ImmuneRACE study, and about 1,300 subjects contributed by 6 global collaborators. The dataset comprised deeply sampled blood TCRbeta repertoires from subjects exposed to, actively infected with, or recovered from COVID-19. Sample metadata almost always included a de-identified subject ID, COVID-19 status, age in years and sex. Study-level results and caveats: The quantity of clinical and demographic metadata differed by source and by participant and was supplied without curation.

The collaborating institutions used their own protocols to collect whole blood in K2EDTA tubes. Collaborator samples were shipped for TCRbeta analysis as frozen whole blood, isolated PBMCs, or DNA extracted from either sample type. The CDR3 measures 16 amino acids from cysteine to phenylalanine. The read is trimmed to its CDR3 DNA, 48 bases read in frame from base 1. The germline V gene yields MGHRA for CDR1 and YSYEKL for CDR2. The junction shows trimming of 0 bases on V and 8 bases on J, plus 17 bases between the germline ends. As for this clone: Its antigen is not yet known. The input lacks base qualities; no much larger clone sits a single base away.

TCRbeta CDR3 regions were amplified from genomic DNA using the immunoSEQ Assay, a bias-controlled multiplex PCR. On the authors' methods: The number of nucleated cells in each sample was estimated by amplification of reference gene primers within the assay. Sequence reads were collapsed and filtered to measure the absolute abundance of every unique TCRbeta CDR3 rearrangement. For each sample, productive Simpson clonality was calculated as the square root of Simpson's diversity index across productive rearrangements. In TCRdb, the immuneACCESS table is reduced to in-frame sequences with V and J assigned. These tables do not hold every clone; where another copy was compared, an unresolved V gene accounts for under half, and the others remain unexplained. That table furnishes V, J and clone size, whereas the DNA furnished D and trimming. The sample table holds 8,500 to 10,000 clones, of which around 84% were seen once. About 9.4% of the sample lies in the top ten.

The sequence links TRBV4-1 to TRBJ2-4; TRBD2 is possibly the D segment (7 matching bases). Sequenced: peripheral blood. This sequence originates from a human donor in a cohort sampled during active COVID-19. The CDR3 protein is CASSQEGGGGGDIQYF. The DNA sequence is TGCGCCAGCAGCCAAGAGGGAGGCGGGGGCGGCGACATTCAGTACTTC.